The source of this TCR beta chain is a study of OX40 agonist ivuxolimab in advanced cancers. Turning to the study itself: Patients were infused with ivuxolimab every 2 weeks at 0.01 to 10 mg/kg.

In this sample, this clone turned up once. The antigen is not known. Study-level results: CD4+ and CD8+ blood T cells expanded clonally by week 6 at 0.1 to 3.0 mg/kg.

The germline CDR1 and CDR2 sequences are SGDLS and YYNGEE. The CDR3 has 16 residues. The ends lost 2 bases at V and 0 bases at J; junction bases unmatched: 7. The table came from immunoSEQ multiplex PCR; TCRdb's copy has only in-frame clones and leaves some out. This table has under 70,000 clones, 75% to 90% appearing once. The material was CD4+ or CD8+ T cells sorted from blood, obtained in a trial of the OX40 agonist ivuxolimab. This receptor was taken from an adult with an advanced solid tumor such as melanoma, head and neck, liver or kidney cancer. The chain joins TRBV9 to TRBJ2-5; TRBD1 matches at 7 bases. The CDR3 DNA is TGTGCCAGCAGCGTCCATGCCGGACAGGACCAAGAGACCCAGTACTTC. It translates to CASSVHAGQDQETQYF.